The rows below give T cell receptor beta chains drawn from one sample of a study of shared clonotypes between healthy human individuals. Method: immunoSEQ multiplex PCR; TCRdb's copy keeps in-frame clones and lacks some. The sample carries fewer than 600,000 clones, 75% to 80% recorded once. The material sequenced was PBMCs. The receptors here all came from a woman aged 40 to 50 in good health. Some clones in this sample may be carry-over from other donors' samples. Each CDR3 is given with its conserved first and last residue. D genes are given only for firm matches. Rows may omit the clone size; those that give it use once, few, many or a size class.

J,size,length,D,V,CDR3,DNA
TRBJ2-7,once,13,-,TRBV6-5,CASSLGRDYEQYF,TGTGCCAGCAGTTTGGGACGGGACTACGAGCAGTACTTC
TRBJ2-1,-,14,-,TRBV6-6,CASSQGLADNEQFF,TGTGCCAGCAGCCAGGGGCTAGCGGACAATGAGCAGTTCTTC
TRBJ1-4,-,14,TRBD1,TRBV5-1,CASSPQGAGEKLFF,TGCGCCAGCAGCCCTCAGGGGGCTGGGGAAAAACTGTTTTTT
TRBJ2-7,-,16,TRBD2,TRBV5-1,CASSLELAGGPYEQYF,TGCGCCAGCAGCTTGGAACTAGCGGGAGGCCCCTACGAGCAGTACTTC
TRBJ2-7,many,14,-,TRBV7-2,CASSLAGLYYEQYF,TGTGCCAGCAGCTTAGCCGGCCTTTACTACGAGCAGTACTTC
TRBJ2-5,-,13,-,TRBV6-5,CASSPDRQETQYF,TGTGCCAGCAGTCCTGACAGACAAGAGACCCAGTACTTC
TRBJ1-5,-,16,-,TRBV7-8,CASSLGDTGYGQPQHF,TGTGCCAGCAGCTTAGGCGATACAGGGTACGGTCAGCCCCAGCATTTT
TRBJ2-7,-,14,-,TRBV13,CASSLGRSSYEQYF,TGTGCCAGCAGCTTAGGACGAAGCTCCTACGAGCAGTACTTC
TRBJ2-7,-,12,-,TRBV30,CAWSQVSNEQYF,TGTGCCTGGAGTCAGGTCTCCAACGAGCAGTACTTC
TRBJ2-3,-,15,-,TRBV6-1,CASGKSLRATDTQYF,TGTGCCAGCGGGAAATCCTTGAGAGCCACAGATACGCAGTATTTT
TRBJ1-2,-,14,TRBD1,TRBV5-1,CASSLEAGGYGYTF,TGCGCCAGCAGCTTGGAGGCAGGGGGATATGGCTACACCTTC
TRBJ2-2,-,14,-,TRBV4-2,CASSQDLDTGELFF,TGTGCCAGCAGCCAAGACTTGGACACCGGGGAGCTGTTTTTT
TRBJ1-3,few,18,-,TRBV18,CASSPLKSGTYSGNTIYF,TGTGCCAGCTCACCATTGAAATCAGGGACTTACTCTGGAAACACCATATATTTT
TRBJ2-1,many,14,-,TRBV25-1,CASRPQGTPHLRFF,TGTGCCAGCAGACCGCAGGGGACCCCTCATTTGCGGTTCTTC
TRBJ2-3,-,14,-,TRBV4-1,CASSQVAQIDTQYF,TGCGCCAGCAGCCAAGTGGCGCAGATAGATACGCAGTATTTT
TRBJ2-5,few,12,TRBD1,TRBV5-4,CASRRQGETQYF,TGTGCCAGCAGGCGACAGGGTGAGACCCAGTACTTC
TRBJ2-7,-,11,-,TRBV5-1,CASSESYEQYF,TGCGCCAGCAGCGAATCCTACGAGCAGTACTTC
TRBJ2-5,-,15,-,TRBV25-1,CASSKSGARGETQYF,TGTGCCAGCAGTAAAAGCGGGGCCAGGGGGGAGACCCAGTACTTC
TRBJ1-4,-,12,TRBD1,TRBV15,CATSLTGGKLLF,TGTGCCACCAGCCTGACAGGGGGAAAACTGCTTTTT
TRBJ2-7,once,14,TRBD1,TRBV6-6,CASSYFDRVYEQYF,TGTGCCAGCAGTTACTTCGACAGGGTGTACGAGCAGTACTTC
TRBJ2-1,-,13,-,TRBV19,CASSIPENNEQFF,TGTGCCAGTAGTATACCGGAAAACAATGAGCAGTTCTTC
TRBJ1-2,-,16,-,TRBV4-3,CASSQDWQGLNYGYTF,TGCGCCAGCAGCCAAGATTGGCAGGGCCTTAACTATGGCTACACCTTC
TRBJ2-6,many,16,-,TRBV7-2,CASSLPGVSGANVLTF,TGTGCCAGCAGCTTACCGGGAGTCTCTGGGGCCAACGTCCTGACTTTC
TRBJ2-1,many,14,-,TRBV13,CASSLGQLVSEQFF,TGTGCCAGCAGCTTAGGCCAACTGGTCTCTGAGCAGTTCTTC
TRBJ1-2,-,13,-,TRBV19,CASSIRPNYGYTF,TGTGCCAGTAGTATAAGACCCAACTATGGCTACACCTTC
TRBJ1-3,-,13,-,TRBV9,CASTQGTGNTIYF,TGTGCCAGCACTCAGGGGACTGGAAACACCATATATTTT
TRBJ1-3,-,13,TRBD1,TRBV9,CASSEGQRNTIYF,TGTGCCAGCAGCGAGGGACAGCGAAACACCATATATTTT
TRBJ2-1,-,17,TRBD2,TRBV5-4,CASSLGGLAGNYNEQFF,TGTGCCAGCAGCTTGGGGGGACTAGCGGGAAATTACAATGAGCAGTTCTTC
TRBJ2-5,few,14,TRBD1,TRBV30,CAWTTGDAKRTQYF,TGTGCCTGGACCACAGGGGACGCCAAGAGAACCCAGTACTTC
TRBJ1-1,once,13,TRBD1,TRBV6-1,CASRRTGVGEAFF,TGTGCCAGCAGACGGACAGGGGTCGGTGAAGCTTTCTTT
TRBJ1-2,-,12,-,TRBV2,CASRGGRDGYTF,TGTGCCAGCAGGGGGGGGCGAGATGGCTACACCTTC
TRBJ2-7,few,12,-,TRBV30,CAWSAQGYEQYF,TGTGCCTGGAGTGCGCAGGGCTACGAGCAGTACTTC
TRBJ1-4,-,13,TRBD1,TRBV11-2,CASSLGTGEKLFF,TGTGCCAGCAGCTTAGGGACAGGCGAAAAACTGTTTTTT
TRBJ1-1,-,15,-,TRBV19,CASSIPNSGNTEAFF,TGTGCCAGTAGTATACCTAATTCGGGGAACACTGAAGCTTTCTTT
TRBJ1-1,-,15,-,TRBV29-1,CSVEVTSYFNTEAFF,TGCAGCGTTGAAGTGACCAGTTACTTCAACACTGAAGCTTTCTTT
TRBJ1-4,-,15,-,TRBV25-1,CASSDPSATNEKLFF,TGTGCCAGCAGTGACCCGTCTGCAACTAATGAAAAACTGTTTTTT
TRBJ1-1,many,13,TRBD1,TRBV28,CASSSSRDRGAGF,TGTGCCAGCAGTTCTTCCCGGGACAGGGGCGCGGGATTT
TRBJ2-2,few,14,-,TRBV7-6,CASSFAGNTGELFF,TGTGCCAGCAGCTTTGCAGGGAACACCGGGGAGCTGTTTTTT
TRBJ2-7,once,14,TRBD1,TRBV28,CASSIRGMVVEQYF,TGTGCCAGCAGCATCAGGGGGATGGTCGTCGAGCAGTACTTC
TRBJ2-2,-,15,TRBD1,TRBV7-8,CASSLNRGRGGELFF,TGTGCCAGCAGCTTAAACAGGGGGCGGGGCGGGGAGCTGTTTTTT
TRBJ2-1,-,15,-,TRBV7-3,CASSLNVGVYNEQFF,TGTGCCAGCAGCTTAAATGTGGGAGTCTACAATGAGCAGTTCTTC
TRBJ2-5,-,14,TRBD1,TRBV7-2,CASSLDWTGQTQYF,TGTGCCAGCAGCTTAGACTGGACAGGGCAGACCCAGTACTTC
TRBJ1-4,once,21,-,TRBV21-1,CASSKEGMAGGMGRTNEKLFF,TGTGCCAGCAGCAAAGAGGGAATGGCAGGGGGTATGGGGCGTACTAATGAAAAACTGTTTTTT
TRBJ2-7,few,13,TRBD1,TRBV19,CASSDRGSYEQYF,TGTGCCAGTAGTGACAGGGGATCCTACGAGCAGTACTTC
TRBJ2-2,-,16,-,TRBV9,CASSVSGATNTGELFF,TGTGCCAGCAGCGTGTCGGGAGCAACGAACACCGGGGAGCTGTTTTTT
TRBJ2-1,-,14,-,TRBV7-3,CASSLGTWYNEQFF,TGTGCCAGCAGCTTAGGCACGTGGTACAATGAGCAGTTCTTC
TRBJ1-2,once,14,-,TRBV6-1,CASSDVANNYGYTF,TGTGCCAGCAGTGATGTCGCTAATAACTATGGCTACACCTTC
TRBJ2-5,many,15,TRBD2,TRBV6-5,CASSWDHGTSETQYF,TGTGCCAGCAGTTGGGACCACGGGACTAGCGAGACCCAGTACTTC
TRBJ2-7,many,15,TRBD1,TRBV9,CASSARTGLDHEQYF,TGTGCCAGCAGCGCCAGGACAGGGTTGGACCACGAGCAGTACTTC
TRBJ2-5,-,16,TRBD2,TRBV2,CASSASSGTARYTQYF,TGTGCCAGCAGTGCGTCTAGCGGGACCGCTCGGTATACCCAGTACTTC
TRBJ2-7,-,14,-,TRBV11-1,CASSLDAWSYEQYF,TGTGCCAGCAGCTTAGACGCTTGGTCCTACGAGCAGTACTTC
TRBJ2-6,-,16,-,TRBV2,CASRRGGRAGANVLTF,TGTGCCAGCAGAAGAGGGGGTAGGGCTGGGGCCAACGTCCTGACTTTC
TRBJ2-7,-,14,-,TRBV19,CASSILAEGYEQYF,TGTGCCAGTAGTATACTCGCGGAGGGCTACGAGCAGTACTTC
TRBJ1-2,-,16,-,TRBV19,CASSIVRPTANYGYTF,TGTGCCAGTAGTATAGTACGGCCGACAGCTAACTATGGCTACACCTTC
TRBJ1-5,-,13,-,TRBV5-5,CASSLQVGQPQHF,TGTGCCAGCAGCTTACAGGTGGGACAGCCCCAGCATTTT
TRBJ2-7,-,14,-,TRBV28,CASSLAPLWYEQYF,TGTGCCAGCAGTTTAGCTCCATTATGGTACGAGCAGTACTTC
TRBJ2-3,-,13,-,TRBV30,CAWSVRDTDTQYF,TGTGCCTGGAGTGTACGAGACACAGATACGCAGTATTTT